Following are 10 T cell receptor beta chains from one sample sequenced in a study of tumor and adjacent non-tumor tissue in lung cancer. No cell sorting was done before RNA was extracted from the tissue. This non-tumor lung sample came from over 3 cm beyond the tumor edge. Three rounds of nested PCR, following a modified ARM-PCR protocol, produced the TCRbeta library. TCRdb re-called the multiplex PCR reads with MiXCR, one entry per CDR3 protein. The sample has roughly 48,000 distinct CDR3 sequences; roughly 67% are singletons. Sequencing was done on a sample of distant non-tumor lung tissue. Source of these receptors: a woman between 70 and 85 years old with non-small cell lung cancer.

This clonotype was found a few times. The germline gene is not matched at one end of the junction; a read error may be the cause. The chain is built from TRBV29-1 and TRBJ2-3; 10 bases map to TRBD1. The CDR3 runs to 15 residues. Germline assignment: CDR1 SQVTM and CDR2 ANQGSEA. As DNA, the CDR3 is TGCAGCGTTCCCTCCCGGGACAGGGGCACAGATATGCAGTATTTT. This codes for CSVPSRDRGTDMQYF.

Comments on this clonotype: Given the absence of the conserved phenylalanine or tryptophan at the CDR3 end, a read error is likely. The DNA is omitted, as the CDR3 cannot be located on it reliably, and the CDR3 follows TCRdb's listing. The V call is TRBV4-1, the J call TRBJ2-7; TRBD1 was called by the table and not checked on the DNA. Germline V gives CDR1 MGHRA, CDR2 YSYEKL. Ends included, the CDR3 has 17 residues. This CDR3 is CASSQGTGLQGAYEQYL.

The chain recombines TRBV4-1 with TRBJ2-3; TRBD2 aligns across 7 bases. In germline, CDR1 is MGHRA, CDR2 YSYEKL. CDR3 length equals 17 residues. The V and J ends lost 0 bases and 5 bases, in that order; junction bases with no gene match: 11. DNA for the CDR3: TGCGCCAGCAGCCAAGATTTCGCGGGAGAGCCTCAAGATACGCAGTATTTT. Protein: CASSQDFAGEPQDTQYF.

This clonotype was found a few times. The junction does not match germline at one end; this may be a read error. The gene calls are TRBV4-2 and TRBJ2-2; the D call may be TRBD1 or TRBD2 (5 bases each). CDR1 is LGHNA, CDR2 YNFKEQ, per germline. The CDR3 spans 16 residues. CDR3 region: CASSQDWATDTGELFF. As DNA, the CDR3 is TGTGCTAGCAGCCAAGATTGGGCCACGGACACCGGGGAACTGTTTTTT.

With respect to this clonotype: A much more abundant neighbour one base away suggests this may be a read error. Given the absence of the conserved phenylalanine or tryptophan at the CDR3 end, a read error is likely. The chain employs TRBV30 and TRBJ2-7, with TRBD2 as a possible D gene (6 bases). V lost 3 bases, J lost 6 bases, and 15 bases lay in between. This CDR3 is built from 13 residues. The germline gives CDR1 GTSNPN, CDR2 SVGIG (reference sequence). The CDR3 DNA reads TGTGCCTGGAGGAACACTGGGGGACTCGAGCAGTACCTC. Translation: CAWRNTGGLEQYL.

Regarding this clonotype: In this CDR3 the conserved last residue, phenylalanine or tryptophan, is missing, so a read error is likely. The chain uses TRBV29-1 and TRBJ2-1; the match to TRBD2 covers 7 bases. Germline values: CDR1 SQVTM, CDR2 ANQGSEA. Losses at the gene ends were 3 bases for V and 6 bases for J; bases not matched to a gene: 8. This CDR3 region has 14 residues. As DNA, the CDR3 is TGCAGCGTTGACGGACTAGTGGGACTCAATGAGCAGTTCCTC. Protein: CSVDGLVGLNEQFL.

A note on this clonotype: A much larger clonotype is one base distant, so this may be a read error. The chain combines TRBV24-1 with TRBJ1-1; no clear D gene. The CDR3 runs to 13 residues. The V end was cut by 4 bases, the J end by 4 bases, with 9 bases between. Looked up from germline, CDR1 is KGHDR and CDR2 is SFDVKD. The DNA of the CDR3 is TGTGCCACCAGTGAAGCAGAGTCCACTGAAGCTTTCTTT. Its translation: CATSEAESTEAFF.

About this clonotype: One junction end does not reproduce the germline sequence, and a read error may be involved. The chain has TRBV29-1 and TRBJ2-1; 8 bases are shared with TRBD2. The CDR3 sequence is 11 residues long. Germline CDR1 and CDR2: SQVTM and ANQGSEA. The CDR3 is CGSNKAGERGF. CDR3 in DNA: TGCGGCTCTAACAAAGCGGGAGAGAGGGGCTTC.

With respect to this clonotype: A much larger clone is a single base away; this may be a read error. The J gene is TRBJ2-2, the V gene TRBV6-5; D ambiguous. The CDR3 covers 13 residues. Germline lookup yields CDR1 MNHEY and CDR2 SVGAGI. Written as DNA, the CDR3 is TGTGTCAGCAGAAGACTCGACACCGGGGAGCTGTTTTTT. It specifies CVSRRLDTGELFF.

The chain is built from TRBV10-3 and TRBJ1-5; D may be TRBD1 (5 bases). Trimming took off 4 bases at V and 6 bases at J, with 13 bases between the two ends. The germline gives CDR1 ENHRY, CDR2 SYGVKD. The CDR3 sequence is 14 residues long. The CDR3 sequence: CAISGTTYSQPQHF. In nucleotides, the CDR3 is TGTGCCATCAGTGGGACAACTTACAGTCAGCCCCAGCATTTT.